What follows are 23 T cell receptor beta chains derived from one specimen sequenced in a study of human T cells and chemical hapten exposure. TCRdb re-called the RACE reads with MiXCR, one entry per CDR3 protein. The sample lists a few hundred thousand distinct CDR3 sequences; about 6% were seen once. Documented time point: patch test 2, 6 weeks after DPC sensitization. The treatment is: therapeutic diphenylcyclopropenone sensitization with weekly scalp DPC. The specimen comprised whole blood, sampled in connection with sensitization to the hapten diphenylcyclopropenone (DPC). The receptors derive from a woman in her late teens or twenties with alopecia areata. Some clones in this sample may be carry-over from other donors' samples.

The chain is built from TRBV18 and TRBJ1-2; TRBD1 might be the D (6 bases). V lost 3 bases, J lost 1 base, and 9 bases lay in between. Looked up from germline, CDR1 is KGHSH and CDR2 is LQKENI. This CDR3 contains 14 residues. The CDR3 DNA is TGTGCCAGCTCACCGCCAGGGGTTAACTATGGCTACACCTTC. This encodes CASSPPGVNYGYTF.

This clonotype was recorded at least ten times. The chain has TRBV28 and TRBJ2-7; no clear D. Germline V gene sequence: CDR1 MDHEN, CDR2 SYDVKM. The CDR3 loop spans 13 amino acids. The V gene lost 5 bases and the J gene lost 2 bases, with 10 bases spanning the gap. CDR3 nucleotide sequence: TGTGCCAGCAGTCCTCCGGCGGCCTACGAGCAGTACTTC. This translates into CASSPPAAYEQYF.

This clonotype was counted a few times. V gene TRBV4-2 combines with J gene TRBJ2-1; 9 bases are a match to TRBD1. J was trimmed by 6 bases and V by 4 bases; bases with no gene match: 10. From germline, CDR1 is LGHNA and CDR2 YNFKEQ. The CDR3 has 16 amino acids. In nucleotides, the CDR3 is TGTGCCAGCAGCCCCCAGGACAGGGGCGGGGGCAATGAGCAGTTCTTC. Translation gives CASSPQDRGGGNEQFF.

On this clonotype: Given a much more abundant clone one base away, this may be a read error. The genes are TRBV4-3 and TRBJ1-1; D remains unclear. Germline V lookup: CDR1 LGHNA, CDR2 YSLEER. The CDR3 extends over 15 amino acids. The germline V and J ends were trimmed by 1 base and 4 bases, with 13 bases remaining between them. CDR3 residues: CASSQVRLEGTEAFF. Here the CDR3 DNA reads TGCGCCAGCAGCCAAGTCCGGCTGGAGGGCACTGAAGCTTTCTTT.

Here the CDR3 DNA reads TGCAGTGCTAGAGCTTCTAGCACAGATACGCAGTATTTT. This encodes CSARASSTDTQYF. This chain uses TRBV20-1 with TRBJ2-3; D ambiguous. Per germline, CDR1 DFQATT and CDR2 SNEGSKA (reference sequence). The ends were cut back, 1 base at V and 0 bases at J, with 5 bases in the middle. The CDR3 is 13 residues long.

In this sample, this clonotype turned up many times. The J gene is TRBJ2-7, the V gene TRBV5-1; 10 bases fit TRBD1. This CDR3 has 13 amino acids. Germline CDR1 is SGHRS and CDR2 is YFSETQ. V dropped 0 bases and J dropped 12; count of bases not matched to a gene: 6. The CDR3 nucleotides read TGCGCCAGCAGCTTGGGACAGGGGGCGGATAGGTACTTC. It yields the protein CASSLGQGADRYF.

This clonotype occurred a few times. V and J are TRBV14 and TRBJ2-7; no reliable D call. Deletions cut 4 bases from V and 9 bases from J, with 16 bases between. This CDR3 is 13 amino acids long. Germline lookup yields CDR1 SGHDN and CDR2 FVKESK. In nucleotides, the CDR3 is TGTGCCAGCAGCCGTCTCCAAAGCATGGGGCAGTACTTC. Encoded protein: CASSRLQSMGQYF.

This clonotype was seen more than once but under ten times. V usage is TRBV10-3 and J usage is TRBJ1-3; D uncertain. There are 15 residues in the CDR3. Trimming stripped 8 bases from V and 0 bases from J, with 14 bases between. The germline V gene has CDR1 ENHRY and CDR2 SYGVKD. The CDR3 DNA sequence: TGTGCCATCTCTGGCCCTACGAACTCTGGAAACACCATATATTTT. Amino acid sequence: CAISGPTNSGNTIYF.

A few counts support this clonotype. This rearrangement joins TRBV12-3 or TRBV12-4 to TRBJ1-2; 7 positions match TRBD1. This CDR3 spans 14 amino acids. Germline trimming cut 5 bases from V and 6 bases from J; bases unmatched to any gene: 9. CDR3 sequence reads: CASSPRQGSDGYTF. The CDR3 DNA sequence: TGTGCCAGCAGTCCTAGACAGGGTAGCGATGGCTACACCTTC.

This clonotype was seen many times. V and J are TRBV12-3 or TRBV12-4 and TRBJ1-2, with 8 bases aligning to TRBD1. J lost 4 bases, V lost 4 bases, and 2 bases had no gene match. The CDR3 length is 13 residues. CDR3 sequence: CASSWDRSYGYTF. The DNA for the CDR3 is TGTGCCAGCAGTTGGGACAGGAGCTATGGCTACACCTTC.

The table lists this clonotype with many counts. The chain is built from TRBV28 and TRBJ1-2, with a possible D match to TRBD1 (5 bases). V lost 5 bases and J 1 base, leaving 14 bases between the germline ends. This CDR3 spans 15 amino acids. Germline V gene sequence: CDR1 MDHEN, CDR2 SYDVKM. CDR3 nucleotide sequence: TGTGCCAGCAGTCTGGCCGGGGGTCATAACTATGGCTACACCTTC. Translation gives CASSLAGGHNYGYTF.

This clonotype was seen only a few times. The chain has TRBV5-1 and TRBJ2-3; D is unresolved. The ends were cut back, 3 bases at V and 1 base at J, with 12 bases in the middle. Germline V CDR1 and CDR2: SGHRS, YFSETQ. This CDR3 is built from 15 residues. The CDR3 bases are TGCGCCAGCAGCTCGTTAAGGGCGGGCACAGATACGCAGTATTTT. This translates into CASSSLRAGTDTQYF.

This clonotype has a count of ten or more. The chain links TRBV14 to TRBJ2-2; 12 bases line up with TRBD1. Per the germline V gene, CDR1 is SGHDN and CDR2 is FVKESK. This CDR3 comprises 16 residues. The J segment lost 4 bases and the V segment lost 4 bases, leaving 4 bases of the junction unmatched. The DNA of the CDR3 is TGTGCCAGCAGCCCCGGGACAGGGGGCTTCACCGGGGAGCTGTTTTTT. As protein: CASSPGTGGFTGELFF.

The table lists this clonotype with a few counts. The rearrangement links TRBV7-9 to TRBJ1-3; maybe TRBD1 (5 bases). This CDR3 has 13 amino acids. Trimming shortened V by 5 bases and J by 2 bases, and 7 bases separated the two germline ends. Germline V lookup: CDR1 SEHNR, CDR2 FQNEAQ (reference sequence). CDR3 sequence reads: CASSGTPGNTIYF. The CDR3 DNA follows: TGTGCCAGCAGCGGGACCCCTGGAAACACCATATATTTT.

This clonotype occurred a few times. The chain combines TRBV7-9 with TRBJ1-1; D is perhaps TRBD1 (5 bases). V lost 6 bases and J 4 bases, leaving 12 bases between the germline ends. This CDR3 region has 13 residues. Germline V gene data show CDR1 as SEHNR and CDR2 as FQNEAQ (reference sequence). CDR3 residues: CASSWRGSTEAFF. As DNA, the CDR3 is TGTGCCAGCAGTTGGAGGGGAAGCACTGAAGCTTTCTTT.

This rearrangement joins TRBV2 to TRBJ2-5; 7 bases map to TRBD1. The CDR3 is 14 amino acids. The germline V gene has CDR1 SNHLY and CDR2 FYNNEI. The V segment lost 8 bases and the J segment 5 bases; nucleotides outside the gene matches: 11. CDR3 nucleotide sequence: TGTGCCAGCCCGACTAATACAGGGGCCGAGACCCAGTACTTC. It codes for CASPTNTGAETQYF.

CDR3: CASSLGQVGTDTQYF. DNA for the CDR3: TGTGCCAGCAGCTTAGGGCAGGTGGGCACAGATACGCAGTATTTT. V and J are TRBV7-2 and TRBJ2-3; no firm D call. The V gene's germline CDR1 is SGHTA and CDR2 FQGNSA. The CDR3 spans 15 residues. V was trimmed by 1 base and J by 1 base, leaving 9 bases between them.

Remarks on this clonotype: The junction differs from germline at one of its ends, possibly a read error. This chain connects TRBV29-1 to TRBJ2-7; no reliable D call. From germline, CDR1 is SQVTM and CDR2 ANQGSEA. The CDR3 length is 13 residues. CDR3 residues: CSVEGISSYEQYF. In DNA, the CDR3 is TGCAGCGTCGAAGGCATCTCCTCCTACGAGCAGTACTTC.

The chain links TRBV27 to TRBJ1-1, with 8 bases matching TRBD1. This CDR3 has 14 residues. Germline loops: CDR1 MNHEY, CDR2 SMNVEV (reference sequence). The V segment lost 2 bases and the J segment 5 bases; nucleotides outside the gene matches: 4. The CDR3 reads CASSLTQGATEAFF. Written as DNA, the CDR3 is TGTGCCAGCAGTTTAACTCAGGGGGCGACTGAAGCTTTCTTT.

J is TRBJ2-5 and V is TRBV6-2 or TRBV6-3, with a weak D call TRBD2 (6 bases). This CDR3 region has 13 residues. In germline, CDR1 is MNHEY, CDR2 SVGEGT. Trimming removed 0 bases from V and 7 bases from J, with 9 bases in between. This CDR3 is CASSYSSEGTQYF. CDR3 DNA sequence: TGTGCCAGCAGTTACTCGTCGGAGGGGACCCAGTACTTC.

This clonotype showed up just a few times. The V gene is TRBV10-3, the J gene TRBJ1-2; 8 positions match TRBD1. V shed 2 bases and J 8 bases; nucleotides not matched to a gene: 13. This CDR3 is 16 amino acids long. CDR1 is ENHRY and CDR2 is SYGVKD in the germline V gene. As DNA, the CDR3 is TGTGCCATCAGTGAGCCGTGGGACAGGCCCAAGGAGGGCTACACCTTC. Protein product: CAISEPWDRPKEGYTF.

This clonotype was recorded at least ten times. The chain employs TRBV20-1 and TRBJ1-5; 11 bases map to TRBD1. The CDR3 is 18 amino acids. Germline trimming cut 0 bases from V and 0 bases from J; bases unmatched to any gene: 7. Germline CDR1 and CDR2: DFQATT and SNEGSKA (reference sequence). For the CDR3, the DNA is TGCAGTGCTAGAGAAGGACAGGGGGCCTATTATAGCAATCAGCCCCAGCATTTT. Residues: CSAREGQGAYYSNQPQHF.

This CDR3 is CSARDLSTVNTEAFF. The CDR3 DNA reads as TGCAGTGCTAGAGATCTCTCGACGGTAAACACTGAAGCTTTCTTT. The chain couples TRBV20-1 to TRBJ1-1, with D unclear. The V gene's germline CDR1 is DFQATT and CDR2 SNEGSKA (reference sequence). This CDR3 contains 15 residues. V lost 0 bases to trimming and J lost 2 bases, with 13 bases between them.